This T cell receptor (beta chain) stems from a study of blood T cell repertoires in COVID-19 (dated by TCRdb to 2019 to 2021). Some background on the complete study: Collaborator samples came from the United States, Italy and Spain and covered acute and convalescent phases of COVID-19. Where HLA class I and class II types were available, the types were taken from metadata supplied by the sample provider, not from assay-based typing. The repertoires were made available in a free public database intended to serve as a resource for research on the immune response to SARS-CoV-2. The sample metadata nearly always contained a de-identified subject ID, COVID-19 status, age in years and sex. Samples came from the ongoing ImmuneRACE study (first 160 participants) plus 1,254 subjects from 6 global collaborators. Deeply sampled blood TCRbeta repertoires from subjects exposed to, actively infected with, or recovered from COVID-19 were included in the dataset. The material from the prospective study consisted of cDNA or gDNA derived from T cells, B-cell-depleted T cells, or PBMCs. What the work shows at the level of the full study, not this receptor alone: The amount of clinical and demographic metadata varied by source and participant and was provided uncurated.

One collaborating source in Seattle enrolled patients during active infection and followed them longitudinally through the course of disease. The collaborating institutions used their own protocols to collect whole blood in K2EDTA tubes. For TCRbeta analysis, collaborator samples were shipped as frozen whole blood, as isolated PBMCs, or as DNA extracted from either sample type. Regarding this clone: There is no known antigen for this receptor. The sample holds no much larger clone one base away, and base qualities are not on file.

For this chain, trimming is 7 bases at the V end and 5 bases at the J end, and the number of junction bases without a gene match is 6. From a lookup of the germline V gene, CDR1 and CDR2 are SQVTM and ANQGSEA. Spanning cysteine to phenylalanine, the CDR3 consists of 12 amino acids. CDR3 DNA only is kept here, 36 bases in frame from base 1. TCRbeta CDR3 regions were amplified from genomic DNA using the immunoSEQ Assay, a bias-controlled multiplex PCR. In the original analysis: Nucleated cell counts per sample were estimated from amplification of reference gene primers within the assay. Sequence reads were collapsed and filtered to measure the absolute abundance of every unique TCRbeta CDR3 rearrangement. For each sample, productive Simpson clonality was calculated as the square root of Simpson's diversity index across productive rearrangements. TCRdb carries this immuneACCESS record with in-frame sequences only. Its versions omit some clonotypes, under half of them owing to an unresolved V gene in the studies checked, with the rest unexplained. The V and J calls and the clone size are those of that table, but D and trimming were determined from the DNA. Recorded for this sample are around 250,000 clones; approximately 88% of them occurred a single time. 10% of the sample goes to the ten largest clones.

The sample comprised peripheral blood. Recombination joined TRBV29-1 with TRBJ2-5; TRBD1 fits 8 bases in the junction. The TCR comes from a woman in her 70s with COVID-19, enrolled during active disease. The nucleotides are TGCAGCGCCTCAGGGGGCGGGGAGACCCAGTACTTC. This is translated as CSASGGGETQYF.